The 28 T cell receptor beta chains reported below all come from one sample, sequenced in a study of T-cell reconstitution after alpha-beta-depleted transplantation in children. The TCRbeta library incorporated unique molecular identifiers. TCRdb re-analysed the PCR reads in MiXCR, keeping a single row per CDR3 protein. The profile shows some 640,000 distinct CDR3 sequences, approximately 15% of them singletons. The starting material was PBMCs from the stem cell graft donor, obtained from the stem cell graft. The origin of the receptors is a human donor who donated a stem cell graft to a child with acute myeloid leukemia.

This clonotype was recorded at least ten times. The chain joins TRBV20-1 to TRBJ1-5; D is uncertain. CDR1 is DFQATT and CDR2 is SNEGSKA in the germline V gene (reference sequence). The CDR3 runs to 14 residues. V was cut by 3 bases and J by 1 base, with 10 bases left in between. CDR3 region: CSARTPGSNQPQHF. The CDR3 region has the DNA TGCAGTGCTAGGACCCCTGGGAGCAATCAGCCCCAGCATTTT.

The rearrangement links TRBV4-3 to TRBJ1-4; D is undetermined. In germline, CDR1 is LGHNA, CDR2 YSLEER. V was cut by 0 bases and J by 5 bases, with 16 bases left in between. The length of the CDR3 is 17 residues. The CDR3 is CASSQEEDGERNEKLFF. The CDR3 bases are TGCGCCAGCAGCCAAGAGGAGGACGGGGAGAGGAATGAAAAACTGTTTTTT.

This clonotype was seen once. The rearrangement links TRBV28 to TRBJ2-7, with D possibly matching TRBD1 (6 bases). CDR1 MDHEN and CDR2 SYDVKM come from the germline V gene. The CDR3 sequence is 14 residues long. V shed 4 bases and J shed 4 bases, with 14 bases lying between them. The CDR3 loop reads CASSSYQGLYEQYV. The CDR3 nucleotides are TGTGCCAGCAGTTCCTACCAGGGGTTATACGAGCAGTACGTC.

This clonotype was detected a few times. The rearrangement joins TRBV6-5 to TRBJ1-1; unclear D gene. V was shortened by 0 bases and J by 1 base, with 9 bases between the two germline ends. This CDR3 spans 15 amino acids. The germline gives CDR1 MNHEY, CDR2 SVGAGI. CDR3 bases: TGTGCCAGCAGTTACTCTCCTTTGGGGAACACTGAAGCTTTCTTT. This sequence encodes CASSYSPLGNTEAFF.

This clonotype was observed many times. The chain employs TRBV20-1 and TRBJ2-7, with a weak D call TRBD1 (6 bases). The CDR3 spans 13 residues. Trimming took off 5 bases at V and 6 bases at J, with 17 bases between the two ends. CDR1 and CDR2 (germline): DFQATT, SNEGSKA (reference sequence). The CDR3: CSALRPGESEQYV. The CDR3 coding sequence is TGCAGTGCTCTGAGACCAGGGGAATCCGAGCAGTACGTC.

The sample holds many counts of this clonotype. The V gene is TRBV27, the J gene TRBJ2-3; 7 nucleotides agree with TRBD2. The V gene's germline CDR1 is MNHEY and CDR2 SMNVEV (reference sequence). The CDR3 is 14 residues long. V gave up 5 bases and J gave up 12 bases; unmatched junction bases: 14. Here the CDR3 DNA reads TGTGCCAGCAGTCTACGCGGGTCCAGCGGGGAACAGTATTTT. It is translated as CASSLRGSSGEQYF.

The chain links TRBV27 to TRBJ2-7; the D call may be TRBD1 or TRBD2 (5 bases each). This CDR3 comprises 14 residues. With 9 bases removed from V and 0 bases from J, the gap between germline ends came to 15 bases. The germline gives CDR1 MNHEY, CDR2 SMNVEV (reference sequence). This chain's CDR3 is CASRQLGDSYEQYV. In nucleotides, the CDR3 is TGTGCCAGTAGACAGTTGGGAGACTCCTACGAGCAGTACGTC.

The V gene is TRBV24-1, the J gene TRBJ1-2, with 9 nucleotides matching TRBD1. This CDR3 comprises 15 residues. Germline-derived CDR1 and CDR2 are KGHDR and SFDVKD. The junction had 3 bases not matched to a gene; V was cut back by 3 bases and J by 2 bases. The CDR3 is CATSDGGTGNYGYTF. As DNA, the CDR3 is TGTGCCACCAGTGATGGTGGGACAGGGAACTATGGCTACACCTTC.

The CDR3 region is CASTDIQGTANTDTQYF. Here the CDR3 DNA reads TGTGCCAGCACCGACATTCAGGGGACAGCCAACACAGATACGCAGTATTTT. The chain links TRBV3-1 to TRBJ2-3; 7 bases line up with TRBD1. V was pared by 7 bases and J by 2 bases, with 15 bases of the junction left unmatched. Germline V gene data show CDR1 as LGHDT and CDR2 as YNNKEL (reference sequence). This CDR3 is 17 amino acids long.

At least ten counts were recorded for this clonotype. The chain joins TRBV20-1 to TRBJ2-1; D is perhaps TRBD2 (6 bases). V was pared by 2 bases and J by 2 bases, with 7 bases between. The CDR3 covers 13 residues. Per germline, CDR1 DFQATT and CDR2 SNEGSKA (reference sequence). The DNA for the CDR3 is TGCAGTGCTAGAAGGACTACCTACAATGAGCAGTTCTTC. This codes for CSARRTTYNEQFF.

This clonotype was observed at least ten times. This CDR3 reads CASSYSTGAGTGELFF. In DNA form, the CDR3 reads TGTGCCAGCAGTTACTCGACTGGGGCGGGGACCGGGGAGCTGTTTTTT. The J gene is TRBJ2-2, the V gene TRBV6-5; perhaps TRBD2 as D (6 bases). CDR1 and CDR2 from the germline V gene are MNHEY and SVGAGI. The CDR3 is made up of 16 amino acids. The V and J ends lost 0 bases and 5 bases respectively, with 13 bases between them.

As to this clonotype: A much larger clonotype is one base distant, so this may be a read error. The chain combines TRBV15 with TRBJ1-5; no firm D call. The V and J ends lost 7 bases and 7 bases respectively, with 20 bases between them. The CDR3 is 15 amino acids. CDR1 is LNHNV, CDR2 YYDKDF, per germline (reference sequence). CDR3 sequence (DNA): TGTGCCACCATCCCGAGCGGAGGATTGTGGCAGCCCCAGCATTTT. Translating it yields CATIPSGGLWQPQHF. Full variable domain (remainder filled in from reference TRBV15 and TRBJ1-5): DAMVIQNPRYQVTQFGKPVTLSCSQTLNHNVMYWYQQKSSQAPKLLFHYYDKDFNNEADTPDNFQSRRPNTSFCFLDIRSPGLGDTAMYLCATIPSGGLWQPQHFGDGTRLSIL.

At least ten counts were recorded for this clonotype. The V call is TRBV6-2 or TRBV6-3, the J call TRBJ1-1, with a possible D match to TRBD1 (5 bases). Per the germline V gene, CDR1 is MNHEY and CDR2 is SVGEGT. CDR3 length equals 15 residues. The V end lost 4 bases, the J end lost 10 bases, and 22 bases lay between the germline ends. The CDR3 DNA is TGTGCCAGCAGTTCCCAGGGTCTTGGAGCCCCTTTAGCTTTCTTT. This sequence encodes CASSSQGLGAPLAFF.

This clonotype came up many times. The rearrangement joins TRBV5-1 to TRBJ2-1; 7 bases map to TRBD1. This CDR3 contains 13 residues. The trim removed 3 bases at V and 8 bases at J, leaving 5 bases unmatched. The germline gives CDR1 SGHRS, CDR2 YFSETQ. Here the CDR3 DNA reads TGCGCCAGCAGCTCGGACAGGCTGGATGAGCAGTTCTTC. Its translation: CASSSDRLDEQFF.

V and J are TRBV18 and TRBJ2-6; D not resolved. This CDR3 has 14 residues. Between the trimmed V and J ends, which lost 5 bases and 4 bases, there was a span of 9 bases. Germline V lookup: CDR1 KGHSH, CDR2 LQKENI. The CDR3 reads CASSIPKGANVLTF. Written as DNA, the CDR3 is TGTGCCAGCTCAATCCCGAAAGGGGCCAACGTCCTGACTTTC.

The chain has TRBV2 and TRBJ1-5; no definite D call. CDR3 length equals 14 residues. V was cut by 3 bases and J by 0 bases, with 6 bases left in between. CDR1 and CDR2 (germline): SNHLY, FYNNEI. CDR3 in DNA: TGTGCCAGCAGTGACGGATATAGCAATCAGCCCCAGCATTTT. Protein product: CASSDGYSNQPQHF.

This clonotype was seen many times. The chain couples TRBV10-3 to TRBJ2-3, with no clear D. Germline V gene lookup returns CDR1 ENHRY and CDR2 SYGVKD. The CDR3 consists of 13 residues. Trimming removed 4 bases from V and 2 bases from J, with 7 bases in between. CDR3 bases: TGTGCCATCAGTGCGGTGCCCACAGATACGCAGTATTTT. Translating it yields CAISAVPTDTQYF.

This clonotype was counted ten times or more. The rearrangement joins TRBV12-3 or TRBV12-4 to TRBJ2-7; no definite D call. The CDR3 is 12 residues long. Trimming left V 3 bases short and J 5 bases short, with 8 bases between. CDR3 sequence: CASSFNPHEQYV. The CDR3 nucleotides are TGTGCCAGCAGTTTTAACCCCCACGAGCAGTACGTC.

In this sample, this clonotype turned up a few times. CDR3 DNA: TGTGCCAGCAGCCCTTATGGGGGGGTTGTTGACAATGAGCAGTTCTTC. Residues: CASSPYGGVVDNEQFF. This chain joins TRBV12-3 or TRBV12-4 and TRBJ2-1; 7 bases line up with TRBD2. The CDR3 runs to 16 residues. Trimming at V came to 6 bases and at J to 5 bases, leaving 13 bases not matched to a gene.

Many counts were recorded for this clonotype. The chain employs TRBV20-1 and TRBJ1-1; D possibly corresponds to TRBD1 (5 bases). The CDR3 is 11 residues long. Germline CDR1 DFQATT, CDR2 SNEGSKA (reference sequence). The V end was cut by 4 bases, the J end by 7 bases, with 10 bases between. The CDR3 spells CSATDSHEAFF. CDR3 in DNA: TGCAGTGCTACCGACAGCCATGAAGCTTTCTTT.

This clonotype was detected many times. The rearrangement links TRBV9 to TRBJ2-1; no reliable D call. The CDR3 consists of 14 residues. The germline V gene encodes CDR1 SGDLS and CDR2 YYNGEE. With 0 bases removed from V and 2 bases from J, the gap between germline ends came to 6 bases. CDR3 coding DNA: TGTGCCAGCAGCGTAGCCCAGGCCTACAATGAGCAGTTCTTC. Encoded protein: CASSVAQAYNEQFF.

This chain connects TRBV5-1 to TRBJ2-1; D is possibly TRBD1 (6 bases). There are 14 residues in the CDR3. Between the trimmed V and J ends, which lost 3 bases and 3 bases, there was a span of 10 bases. From germline, CDR1 is SGHRS and CDR2 YFSETQ. The CDR3 DNA is TGCGCCAGCAGCTACAGGGAAGGCTACAATGAGCAGTTCTTC. It is translated as CASSYREGYNEQFF.

The CDR3 DNA reads as TGTGCCAGCAGCAGGGACAGGGGCAATGAAAAACTGTTTTTT. The encoded protein is CASSRDRGNEKLFF. The genes are TRBV7-9 and TRBJ1-4, with TRBD1 identical over 10 bases. Trimming took 5 bases from V and 5 from J; bases not matched to a gene: 2. Germline CDR1 is SEHNR and CDR2 is FQNEAQ (reference sequence). CDR3 length: 14 amino acids. Full variable domain (outside the CDR3, taken from reference TRBV7-9 and TRBJ1-4): DTGVSQNPRHKITKRGQNVTFRCDPISEHNRLYWYRQTLGQGPEFLTYFQNEAQLEKSRLLSDRFSAERPKGSFSTLEIQRTEQGDSAMYLCASSRDRGNEKLFFGSGTQLSVL.

This clonotype was seen a few times. The chain recombines TRBV7-2 with TRBJ2-1; 8 bases match TRBD1. Looked up from germline, CDR1 is SGHTA and CDR2 is FQGNSA. The V and J ends lost 2 bases and 4 bases, in that order; junction bases with no gene match: 16. This CDR3 comprises 19 residues. The CDR3 spells CASSLPPGTGVGVYNEQFF. As DNA, the CDR3 is TGTGCCAGCAGCTTACCCCCCGGGACAGGAGTCGGGGTTTACAATGAGCAGTTCTTC. Using reference TRBV7-2 and TRBJ2-1 for the parts outside the CDR3, the full variable domain is GAGVSQSPSNKVTEKGKDVELRCDPISGHTALYWYRQSLGQGLEFLIYFQGNSAPDKSGLPSDRFSAERTGGSVSTLTIQRTQQEDSAVYLCASSLPPGTGVGVYNEQFFGPGTRLTVL.

A few counts support this clonotype. The rearrangement joins TRBV12-3 or TRBV12-4 to TRBJ2-2; TRBD2 agrees at 13 bases. The V segment lost 1 base and the J segment 7 bases; nucleotides outside the gene matches: 3. The CDR3 extends over 16 amino acids. The chain's CDR3 is CASSLELAGGIGELFF. The DNA of the CDR3 is TGTGCCAGCAGTTTAGAACTAGCGGGGGGGATCGGGGAGCTGTTTTTT.

In this sample, this clonotype turned up a few times. The chain combines TRBV5-6 with TRBJ2-4, with D perhaps matching TRBD2 (6 bases). Germline values: CDR1 SGHDT, CDR2 YYEEEE. V gave up 3 bases and J gave up 3 bases, with 7 bases separating them. The CDR3 sequence is 13 residues long. For the CDR3, the DNA is TGTGCCAGCAGCTCGGGAGTCAAAAACATTCAGTACTTC. It is translated as CASSSGVKNIQYF.

The sample holds many counts of this clonotype. The rearrangement joins TRBV10-3 to TRBJ2-5; TRBD1 matches at 7 bases. The V gene's germline CDR1 is ENHRY and CDR2 SYGVKD. V lost 3 bases and J lost 2; bases outside the gene matches: 3. The CDR3 loop spans 14 amino acids. CDR3: CAISDRDRQETQYF. In DNA, the CDR3 is TGTGCCATCAGTGACCGGGACAGACAAGAGACCCAGTACTTC.

This clonotype was counted a few times. V is TRBV10-3 and J is TRBJ2-5; D unresolved. V was pared by 4 bases and J by 0 bases, with 6 bases between. The CDR3 is 13 amino acids. CDR1 is ENHRY and CDR2 is SYGVKD in the germline V gene. CDR3 in amino acids: CAISGRDQETQYF. The CDR3, as DNA: TGTGCCATCAGTGGCAGAGACCAAGAGACCCAGTACTTC.